These 2 T cell receptor beta chains came from one sample sequenced in a study of identical twins. Using its own MiXCR run on the 5' RACE reads, TCRdb lists one record per CDR3 protein. Among 450,000 or so distinct CDR3 sequences listed, roughly an eighth were seen once. This sample also belongs to another study, concerning yellow fever vaccine responses in identical twins.

The sample taken for sequencing was CD4+ T cells sorted from blood. These receptors were collected from a woman aged 18-35 years in good health.

This clonotype was seen only a few times. The chain carries TRBV20-1 and TRBJ1-2; D is undetermined. Germline CDR1 is DFQATT and CDR2 is SNEGSKA (reference sequence). The CDR3 runs to 12 residues. V was cut by 0 bases and J by 4 bases, with 6 bases left in between. The CDR3 loop reads CSARDLRYGYTF. DNA of the CDR3: TGCAGTGCTAGAGATCTCCGCTATGGCTACACCTTC.

This clonotype was seen more than once but under ten times. V is TRBV3-1 and J is TRBJ2-2, with D tentatively TRBD1 (6 bases). Germline V gene lookup returns CDR1 LGHDT and CDR2 YNNKEL (reference sequence). With 1 base removed from V and 1 base from J, the gap between germline ends came to 13 bases. The length of the CDR3 is 17 residues. CDR3 in amino acids: CASSQGGGQLNTGELFF. The CDR3 nucleotides read TGTGCCAGCAGCCAAGGAGGCGGACAGTTGAACACCGGGGAGCTGTTTTTT.